This entry describes one TCR beta chain. The antigen remains unidentified. These data originate in a study of cytomegalovirus exposure and HLA in healthy donors. Across the whole study: Of around 400 genotyped donors, 80% to 85% grouped in the Caucasian-associated ancestry cluster.

Donors in the study were healthy people who gave bone marrow. The PCR was carried out with 60 Vbeta primers and 13 Jbeta primers. TCRdb's copy holds only in-frame clones and misses some; the assay was immunoSEQ multiplex PCR. The table shows about 94,000 clones, with under 80% occurring only once. Trimming removed 0 bases from V and 8 bases from J, with 10 bases in between. There are 12 residues in the CDR3. Germline V gives CDR1 GTSNPN, CDR2 SVGIG (reference sequence). Whole-study results and caveats: With later analysis, a missense DCLRE1C variant became linked to TCR beta V- and J-gene trimming. In a later analysis, donors in an Asian-associated ancestry cluster reportedly had fewer N-insertions in productive TCRs than the cohort mean.

The V call is TRBV30, the J call TRBJ1-1; D is undetermined. The TCR sequence derives from a man between 25 and 39 years old in good health and CMV-seropositive. Material for sequencing was PBMCs. CDR3: CAWSVRGCEAFF. The CDR3 region has the DNA TGTGCCTGGAGTGTACGCGGATGCGAAGCTTTCTTT.